This T cell receptor beta chain was obtained from a study of cytomegalovirus exposure and HLA in healthy donors. The study's findings and limits: First-cohort TCR clusters were later found to tend to co-occur in the approximately 120 validation repertoires. The study labeled 180 or so TCR beta chains cytomegalovirus-associated.

Repertoires were generated with immunoSEQ multiplex PCR, while TCRdb's copy carries only in-frame clones and drops some. The sample carries 200,000 or so clones, 80% to 90% recorded once. Germline V CDR1 and CDR2: MNHEY, SMNVEV (reference sequence). The CDR3 has 12 residues. V shed 4 bases and J shed 6 bases, with 7 bases lying between them. Worth noting for this clone: As yet, its antigen is unknown.

This TCR came from a woman aged 18-30 years in good health and CMV-seropositive. The chain is built from TRBV27 and TRBJ2-1; D is possibly TRBD1 (6 bases). Sequenced: PBMCs. The CDR3 nucleotides read TGTGCCAGCAGTTCCAGGGGCAATGAGCAGTTCTTC. Its translation is CASSSRGNEQFF.